These 17 T cell receptor beta chains came from one sample sequenced in a study of OX40 agonist ivuxolimab in advanced cancers. Repertoires were generated with immunoSEQ multiplex PCR, while TCRdb's copy carries only in-frame clones and drops some. Among fewer than 80,000 clones listed, 75% to 90% were seen once. The source was CD4+ or CD8+ T cells sorted from blood, collected in a trial of the OX40 agonist ivuxolimab. The source of these receptors is an adult with an advanced solid tumor such as melanoma, head and neck, liver or kidney cancer.

This chain links TRBV5-1 with TRBJ2-7; 8 bases are a match to TRBD1. Per the germline V gene, CDR1 is SGHRS and CDR2 is YFSETQ. The CDR3 contains 13 residues. V lost 4 bases and J lost 6; bases outside the gene matches: 6. The CDR3 here is CASSPQGVAEQYF. In DNA form, the CDR3 reads TGCGCCAGCAGCCCACAGGGGGTAGCCGAGCAGTACTTC.

The rearrangement uses TRBV19 and TRBJ2-2; the D call may be TRBD1 or TRBD2 (5 bases each). CDR1 is LNHDA and CDR2 is SQIVND in the germline V gene (reference sequence). The CDR3 consists of 18 residues. V was shortened by 0 bases and J by 4 bases, with 18 bases between the two germline ends. This CDR3 reads CASSIDPPGLVGTGELFF. The DNA for the CDR3 is TGTGCCAGTAGTATAGATCCCCCGGGGCTAGTGGGCACCGGGGAGCTGTTTTTT.

The V and J genes are TRBV7-8 and TRBJ2-4; 7 bases match TRBD1. With 2 bases clipped from V and 1 base from J, the junction kept 5 bases outside the gene matches. The CDR3 loop spans 16 amino acids. Looked up from germline, CDR1 is SGHVS and CDR2 is FQNEAQ. DNA for the CDR3: TGTGCCAGCAGCTTAACGACAGGGATGGCCAAAAACATTCAGTACTTC. Protein product: CASSLTTGMAKNIQYF.

This clone has just one count. This rearrangement joins TRBV7-2 to TRBJ1-4; TRBD1 aligns across 10 bases. V gave up 5 bases and J gave up 8 bases; unmatched junction bases: 8. From germline, CDR1 is SGHTA and CDR2 FQGNSA. The CDR3 consists of 15 residues. CDR3 in amino acids: CASSIGTGEREKLFF. DNA of the CDR3: TGTGCCAGCAGCATTGGGACAGGGGAAAGGGAAAAACTGTTTTTT.

This sequence joins TRBV9 and TRBJ2-7; 13 bases map to TRBD2. The CDR3 length is 14 residues. After removal of 4 bases from V and 7 bases from J, the junction contained 5 bases not matched to a gene. CDR1 is SGDLS, CDR2 YYNGEE, per germline. The CDR3 bases are TGTGCCAGCAGCCCCCGACTAGCGGGGGGTGAGCAGTACTTC. It translates to CASSPRLAGGEQYF.

This chain joins TRBV4-1 and TRBJ2-2; TRBD2 matches 11 bases. The length of the CDR3 is 14 residues. Germline V gives CDR1 MGHRA, CDR2 YSYEKL. V lost 4 bases, J lost 6 bases, and 1 base stayed unmatched. DNA of the CDR3: TGCGCCAGCAGCCGTAGCGGGGGGGCCGGGGAGCTGTTTTTT. Protein sequence: CASSRSGGAGELFF.

The chain is built from TRBV6-5 and TRBJ2-7, with D unclear. The CDR3 loop spans 11 amino acids. From germline, CDR1 is MNHEY and CDR2 SVGAGI. The V and J ends lost 8 bases and 5 bases respectively, with 10 bases between them. Here the CDR3 DNA reads TGTGCCAGCCAAGATGGACACGAGCAGTACTTC. It encodes CASQDGHEQYF.

This sequence joins TRBV6-5 and TRBJ1-2, with a possible D match to TRBD1 (5 bases). The germline V gene encodes CDR1 MNHEY and CDR2 SVGAGI. The CDR3 is 15 amino acids. Trimming cost V 4 bases and J 4 bases, with 16 bases left between them. The CDR3 loop reads CASSLETTASYGYTF. DNA for the CDR3: TGTGCCAGCAGTTTGGAGACGACAGCCTCCTATGGCTACACCTTC.

This clone was observed once. V and J are TRBV6-1 and TRBJ2-7; 8 bases match TRBD2. Germline V gene lookup returns CDR1 MNHNS and CDR2 SASEGT. This CDR3 is 15 amino acids long. J gave up 2 bases and V 6 bases, and 9 bases lay outside the gene matches. The CDR3 DNA follows: TGTGCCAGCAGCAGGACTAGCATGGGTACCTACGAGCAGTACTTC. Amino acids: CASSRTSMGTYEQYF.

The CDR3 loop reads CASSFGTVSSGNTIYF. The CDR3 nucleotides read TGTGCCAGCAGCTTCGGGACAGTGAGCTCTGGAAACACCATATATTTT. This chain links TRBV5-5 with TRBJ1-3, with 7 bases that match TRBD1. The V gene end was trimmed by 2 bases and the J gene end by 0 bases; junction bases not matched to a gene: 5. CDR1 and CDR2 from the germline V gene are SGHKS and YYEKEE (reference sequence). CDR3 length: 16 residues.

The chain carries TRBV7-2 and TRBJ2-7; D gene uncertain. This CDR3 spans 11 amino acids. Trimming took off 8 bases at V and 4 bases at J, with 9 bases between the two ends. Germline-derived CDR1 and CDR2 are SGHTA and FQGNSA. CDR3 residues: CASSQQYEQYF. The DNA for the CDR3 is TGTGCCAGCTCCCAACAGTACGAGCAGTACTTC.

V usage is TRBV5-5 and J usage is TRBJ1-3; maybe TRBD1 (5 bases). The ends were cut back, 3 bases at V and 3 bases at J, with 13 bases in the middle. This CDR3 contains 15 residues. CDR1 is SGHKS, CDR2 YYEKEE, per germline (reference sequence). The CDR3: CASSWSRGNGNTIYF. In DNA, the CDR3 is TGTGCCAGCAGCTGGTCGCGGGGGAATGGAAACACCATATATTTT.

The V gene is TRBV5-1, the J gene TRBJ2-5; 8 bases match TRBD2. This CDR3 is 16 amino acids long. The junction had 11 bases not matched to a gene; V was cut back by 2 bases and J by 5 bases. Germline CDR1 SGHRS, CDR2 YFSETQ. The CDR3 protein is CASSLGLAGARETQYF. CDR3 nucleotides: TGCGCCAGCAGCTTAGGACTAGCAGGGGCCAGGGAGACCCAGTACTTC.

This clone was seen just once. The chain is built from TRBV7-2 and TRBJ1-2, with 7 bases identical to TRBD1. The CDR3 extends over 14 amino acids. V dropped 6 bases and J dropped 2; count of bases not matched to a gene: 6. Germline V gives CDR1 SGHTA, CDR2 FQGNSA. The CDR3 spells CASRPGQANYGYTF. CDR3 DNA sequence: TGTGCCAGCAGGCCCGGACAGGCGAACTATGGCTACACCTTC.

This chain joins TRBV19 and TRBJ1-1; 8 bases map to TRBD1. Unmatched junction bases numbered 16, after V lost 5 bases and J lost 5 bases. Germline V CDR1 and CDR2: LNHDA, SQIVND (reference sequence). The CDR3 loop spans 17 amino acids. CDR3 loop: CASSPGQGRSWVTEAFF. Written as DNA, the CDR3 is TGTGCCAGTAGTCCCGGACAGGGTCGAAGCTGGGTGACTGAAGCTTTCTTT.

This sequence joins TRBV5-1 and TRBJ1-3; D is uncertain. The CDR3 sequence is 14 residues long. V was clipped by 4 bases and J by 0 bases, with 8 bases between them. Looked up from germline, CDR1 is SGHRS and CDR2 is YFSETQ. CDR3 in amino acids: CASSPIVSGNTIYF. In DNA form, the CDR3 reads TGCGCCAGCAGCCCAATCGTCTCTGGAAACACCATATATTTT.

This chain uses TRBV9 with TRBJ2-7, with D possibly matching TRBD2 (6 bases). V lost 4 bases, J lost 1 base, and 12 bases lay in between. This CDR3 spans 14 amino acids. Germline CDR1 and CDR2: SGDLS and YYNGEE. This CDR3 reads CASSTQAGSYEQYF. The CDR3 region has the DNA TGTGCCAGCAGCACCCAAGCGGGTTCCTACGAGCAGTACTTC.